This T cell receptor beta chain is drawn from a study of shared clonotypes between healthy human individuals. Some 30,000 T cell genomes, or 200 to 250 ng DNA, went into the sorted-subset replicate PCRs. Clones were sequenced by immunoSEQ multiplex PCR, and TCRdb holds only the in-frame ones, with some missing. The sample gives over a million clones, around 75% of which show up once; 1.5% is in the top ten. Donors were healthy HIV-negative adults without recently reported acute infections or vaccinations. The CDR3 has 11 residues. Between the trimmed V and J ends, which lost 5 bases and 8 bases, there was a span of 9 bases. Germline-derived CDR1 and CDR2 are DFQATT and SNEGSKA (reference sequence).

The sample taken for sequencing was memory CD4+ T cells sorted from blood. This sample's subset: CD45RA-negative fraction. The chain combines TRBV20-1 with TRBJ1-4, with D possibly TRBD1 on 5 matching bases. This sequence originates from a young man in good health. The CDR3 sequence: CSASPGEKLFF. Written as DNA, the CDR3 is TGCAGTGCTTCCCCAGGGGAAAAACTGTTTTTT.